The clone carrying this T cell receptor (beta chain) was seen once. What it recognizes is unknown. The donors were members of the validation cohort comprising approximately 110 subjects, separate from the roughly 690-subject first cohort. Germline-derived CDR1 and CDR2 are MDHEN and SYDVKM. With 5 bases clipped from V and 8 bases from J, the junction kept 11 bases outside the gene matches. The CDR3 runs 14 residues. This table comes from immunoSEQ multiplex PCR, and its TCRdb copy is limited to in-frame clones, with some not included. The table records over 150,000 clones, approximately 81% of them present only once. This sample is part of a study of cytomegalovirus exposure and HLA in healthy donors. The study's findings and limits: Most TCR sequences were rare, but some public TCRs occurred in many donors.

Input material: PBMCs. The V and J genes are TRBV28 and TRBJ1-2; 7 positions match TRBD1. The TCR comes from a man aged 18 to 30 in good health and CMV-seropositive. CDR3 loop: CASSPPEGAWGYTF. CDR3 bases: TGTGCCAGCAGTCCTCCGGAGGGGGCTTGGGGCTACACCTTC.